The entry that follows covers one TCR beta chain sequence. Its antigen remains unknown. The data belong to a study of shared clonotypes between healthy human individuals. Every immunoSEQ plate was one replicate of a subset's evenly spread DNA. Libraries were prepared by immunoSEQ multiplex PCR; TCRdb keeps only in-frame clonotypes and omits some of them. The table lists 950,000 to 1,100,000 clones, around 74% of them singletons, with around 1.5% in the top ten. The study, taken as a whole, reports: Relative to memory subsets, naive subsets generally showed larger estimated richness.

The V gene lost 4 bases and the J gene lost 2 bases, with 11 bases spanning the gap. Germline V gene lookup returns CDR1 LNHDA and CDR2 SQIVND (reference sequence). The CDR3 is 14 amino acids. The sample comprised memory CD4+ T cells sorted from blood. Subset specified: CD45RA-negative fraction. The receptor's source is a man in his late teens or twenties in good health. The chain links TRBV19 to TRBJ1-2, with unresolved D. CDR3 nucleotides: TGTGCCAGTAGTAAGTGGGAGGCCAACTATGGCTACACCTTC. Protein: CASSKWEANYGYTF.